This T cell receptor beta chain derives from a study of T cell clonality in common variable immunodeficiency. In germline, CDR1 is MNHEY, CDR2 SVGEGT. The V end lost 4 bases, the J end lost 6 bases, and 10 bases lay between the germline ends. CDR3 size: 12 residues. Equal genomic DNA amounts from CVID and control samples were sequenced. Clones were read by immunoSEQ multiplex PCR, and TCRdb kept only the in-frame ones, dropping some. Listed for the sample are some 52,000 clones, none seen a single time. Whole-study results and caveats: CVID subjects showed higher TCRbeta clonality than healthy controls. Compared with controls, CVID subjects had fewer shared TCRbeta clones.

This clone was recorded many times. Its antigen is not identified. The DNA ends 3 residues before the CDR3 does, and the rest of the CDR3 is filled in from the germline J gene. Sequenced input: peripheral blood mononuclear cells. This chain links TRBV6-2 or TRBV6-3 with TRBJ2-7; D not resolved. The TCR comes from a person aged 18 to 75 in good health. CDR3 sequence reads: CASSSYLGEQYF. The covered CDR3 bases are TGTGCCAGCAGTTCTTACCTCGGCGAG.